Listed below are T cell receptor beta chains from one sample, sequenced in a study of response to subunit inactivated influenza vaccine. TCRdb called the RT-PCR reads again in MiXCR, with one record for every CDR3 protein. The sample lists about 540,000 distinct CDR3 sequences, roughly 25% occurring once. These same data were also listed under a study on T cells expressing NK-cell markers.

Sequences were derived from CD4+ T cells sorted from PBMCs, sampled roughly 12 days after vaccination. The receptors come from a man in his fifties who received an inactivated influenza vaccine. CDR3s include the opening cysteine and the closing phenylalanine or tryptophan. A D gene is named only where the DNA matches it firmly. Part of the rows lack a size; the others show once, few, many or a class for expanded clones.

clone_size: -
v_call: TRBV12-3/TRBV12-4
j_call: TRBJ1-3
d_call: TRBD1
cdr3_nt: TGTGCCAGCAGGACCACAGGGGTTGGAAACACCATATATTTT
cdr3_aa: CASRTTGVGNTIYF

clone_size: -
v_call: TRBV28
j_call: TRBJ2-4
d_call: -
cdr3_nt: TGTGCCAGCAGTTTATTTGGGAGAAACATTCAGTACTTC
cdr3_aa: CASSLFGRNIQYF

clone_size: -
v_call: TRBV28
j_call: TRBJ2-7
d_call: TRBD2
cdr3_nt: TGTGCCAGCAGCCCTACTAGCGGCAGCTCCTACGAGCAGTACTTC
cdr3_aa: CASSPTSGSSYEQYF

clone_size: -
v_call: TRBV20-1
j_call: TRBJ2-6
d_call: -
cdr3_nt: TGCAGTGCTAGGACTGGGGCCAACGTCCTGACTTTC
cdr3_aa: CSARTGANVLTF

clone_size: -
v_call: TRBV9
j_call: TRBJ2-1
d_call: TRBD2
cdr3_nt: TGTGCCAGCAGCGTAGAACTAGCGGGGCCTTACAATGAGCAGTTCTTC
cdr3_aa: CASSVELAGPYNEQFF

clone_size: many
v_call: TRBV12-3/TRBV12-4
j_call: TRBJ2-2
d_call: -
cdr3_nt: TGTGCCAGCAGGGCAGTGGGGATCACCGGGGAGCTGTTTTTT
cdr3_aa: CASRAVGITGELFF

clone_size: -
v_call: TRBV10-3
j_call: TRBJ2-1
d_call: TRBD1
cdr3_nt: TGTGCCATCAGGGGACAGGGGGCAGTCTACAATGAGCAGTTCTTC
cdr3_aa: CAIRGQGAVYNEQFF

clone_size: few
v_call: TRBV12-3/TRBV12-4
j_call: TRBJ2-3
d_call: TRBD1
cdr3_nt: TGTGCCAGTAACTACGACAGGGGCGGTACGCAGTATTTT
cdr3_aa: CASNYDRGGTQYF

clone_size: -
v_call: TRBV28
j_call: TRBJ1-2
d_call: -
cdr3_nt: TGTGCCAGCACCCCGGCCACCGTTGGTTATGGCTACACCTTC
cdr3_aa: CASTPATVGYGYTF

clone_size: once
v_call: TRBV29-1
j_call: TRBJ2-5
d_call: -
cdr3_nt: TGCAGCGTTGAAAGGACAGCTATACTAGCACGGGAGACCCAGTACTTC
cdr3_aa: CSVERTAILARETQYF

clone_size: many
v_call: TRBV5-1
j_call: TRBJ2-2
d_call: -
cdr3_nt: TGCGCCAGCAGCTTTTGGAACACCGGGGAGCTGTTTTTT
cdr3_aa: CASSFWNTGELFF

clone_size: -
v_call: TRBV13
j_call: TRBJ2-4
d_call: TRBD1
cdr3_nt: TGTGCCAGCAGCTCACTAGTTGGGACAGGGGGTAGGGAGGCCAAAAACATTCAGTACTTC
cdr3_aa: CASSSLVGTGGREAKNIQYF

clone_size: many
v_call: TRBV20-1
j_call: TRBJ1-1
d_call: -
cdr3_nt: TGCAGTGCCCAACGGGTCCCGAACACTGAAGCTTTCTTT
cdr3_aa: CSAQRVPNTEAFF

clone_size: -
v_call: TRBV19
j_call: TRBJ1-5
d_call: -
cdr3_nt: TGTGCCAGTAGTATATTACCGGGGGATCAGCCCCAGCATTTT
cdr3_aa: CASSILPGDQPQHF

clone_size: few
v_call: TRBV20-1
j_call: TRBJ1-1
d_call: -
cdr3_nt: TGCAGTGCTAGAGCGTGGCAGGGCAGCACTGAAGCTTTCTTT
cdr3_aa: CSARAWQGSTEAFF

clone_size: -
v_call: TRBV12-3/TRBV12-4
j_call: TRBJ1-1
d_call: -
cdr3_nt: TGTGCCGTACGGGGGGCCTCTGAAGCTTTCTTT
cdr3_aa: CAVRGASEAFF

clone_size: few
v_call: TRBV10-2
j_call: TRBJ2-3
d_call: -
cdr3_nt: TGCGCCAGCAGAGGAGGGGGGCTAGATACGCAGTATTTT
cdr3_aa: CASRGGGLDTQYF

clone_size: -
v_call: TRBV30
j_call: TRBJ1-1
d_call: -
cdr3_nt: TGTGCCTGGAGTCCGGACCCGAGGAACACTGAAGCTTTCTTT
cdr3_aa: CAWSPDPRNTEAFF

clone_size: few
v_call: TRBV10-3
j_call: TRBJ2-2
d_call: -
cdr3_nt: TGTGCCATCAGTGATGCAGGGCGGAACACCGGGGAGCTGTTTTTT
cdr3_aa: CAISDAGRNTGELFF

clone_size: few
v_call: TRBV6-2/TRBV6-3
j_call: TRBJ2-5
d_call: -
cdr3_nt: TGTGCCAGCAGTTACATCGCACAAGAGACCCAGTACTTC
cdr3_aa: CASSYIAQETQYF

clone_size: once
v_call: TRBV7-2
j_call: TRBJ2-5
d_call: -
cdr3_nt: TGTGCCAGCAGCATGTGGGAGTCAGAGACCCAGTACTTC
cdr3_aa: CASSMWESETQYF

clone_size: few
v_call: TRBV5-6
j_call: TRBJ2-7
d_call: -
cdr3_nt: TGTGCCAGCAGCTTGTTCAGGGAGTACGAGCAGTACTTC
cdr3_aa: CASSLFREYEQYF

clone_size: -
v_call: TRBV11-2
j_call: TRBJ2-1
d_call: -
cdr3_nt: TGTGCCAGGACACAAAAGGGCCAGTTCTTC
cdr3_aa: CARTQKGQFF

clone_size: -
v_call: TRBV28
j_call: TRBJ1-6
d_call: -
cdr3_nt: TGTGCCAGCAGTTTACCGAGGCATAATTCACCCCTCCACTTT
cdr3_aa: CASSLPRHNSPLHF

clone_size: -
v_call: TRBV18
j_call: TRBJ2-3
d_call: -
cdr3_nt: TGTGCCAGCTCACCTCGGGTAGCAGGACTTAGCACAGATACGCAGTATTTT
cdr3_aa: CASSPRVAGLSTDTQYF

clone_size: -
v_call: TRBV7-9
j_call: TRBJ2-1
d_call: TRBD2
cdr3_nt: TGTGCCAGCAGCTTAGGGGAGGGCAGGGCCCATGAGCAGTTCTTC
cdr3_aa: CASSLGEGRAHEQFF

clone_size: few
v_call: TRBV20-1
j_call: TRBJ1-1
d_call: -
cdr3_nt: TGCAGTGCTAGAGTTCCGGGGTTCCCTGAAGCTTTCTTT
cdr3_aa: CSARVPGFPEAFF

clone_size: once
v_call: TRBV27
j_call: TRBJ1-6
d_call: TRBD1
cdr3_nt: TGTGCCAGCAGTCCCGAGGGGGCATACTCACCCCTCCACTTT
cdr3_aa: CASSPEGAYSPLHF

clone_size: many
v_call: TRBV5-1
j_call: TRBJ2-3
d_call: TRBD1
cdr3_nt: TGCGCCAGCAGCTTGCCACCAATCTCCGGACAGGGCCGAACAGATACGCAGTATTTT
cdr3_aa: CASSLPPISGQGRTDTQYF

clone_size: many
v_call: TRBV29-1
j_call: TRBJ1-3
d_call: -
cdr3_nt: TGCAGCGTGGAGGACAGCAACTCTGGAAACACCATATATTTT
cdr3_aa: CSVEDSNSGNTIYF

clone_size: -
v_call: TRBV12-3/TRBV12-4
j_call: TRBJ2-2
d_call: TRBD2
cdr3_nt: TGTGCCAGCAGCCAAGCGGGGCTAGACACCGGGGAGCTGTTTTTT
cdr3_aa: CASSQAGLDTGELFF

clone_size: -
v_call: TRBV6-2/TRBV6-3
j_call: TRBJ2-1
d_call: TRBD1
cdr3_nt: TGTGCCAGCAGAAGAGGACAGGGCCCTAACGAGCAGTTCTTC
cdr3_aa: CASRRGQGPNEQFF

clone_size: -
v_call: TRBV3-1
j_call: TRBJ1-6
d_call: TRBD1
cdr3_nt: TGTGCCAGCAGCCGACAGGGGGCCCTCCACTTT
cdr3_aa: CASSRQGALHF

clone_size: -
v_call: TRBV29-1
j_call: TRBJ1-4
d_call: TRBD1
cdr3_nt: TGCAGCGTTGTAGCACTACAGGGGGCGAGGGAAAAACTGTTTTTT
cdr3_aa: CSVVALQGAREKLFF

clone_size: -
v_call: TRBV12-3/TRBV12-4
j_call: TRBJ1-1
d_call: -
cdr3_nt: TGTGCCAGCAGTTTAAATCGGAGGAACACTGAAGCTTTCTTT
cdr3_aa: CASSLNRRNTEAFF

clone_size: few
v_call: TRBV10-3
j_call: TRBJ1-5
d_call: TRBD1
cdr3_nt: TGTGCCATCAGTCAACAGGGGGATCAGCCCCAGCATTTT
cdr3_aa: CAISQQGDQPQHF

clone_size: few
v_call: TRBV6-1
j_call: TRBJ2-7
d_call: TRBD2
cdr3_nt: TGTGCCAGCAGACTAGCGGGCCTCTACGAGCAGTACTTC
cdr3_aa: CASRLAGLYEQYF

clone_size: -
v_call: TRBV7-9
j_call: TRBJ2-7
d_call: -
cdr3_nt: TGTGCCAGCAGCTTAGCGGGACTTAGAGTCTACGAGCAGTACTTC
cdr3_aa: CASSLAGLRVYEQYF

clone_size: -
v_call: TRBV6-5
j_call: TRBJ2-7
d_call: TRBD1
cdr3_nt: TGTGCCAGCAGTAAACTCGGACAGGGACTTTCGTACGAGCAGTACTTC
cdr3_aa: CASSKLGQGLSYEQYF

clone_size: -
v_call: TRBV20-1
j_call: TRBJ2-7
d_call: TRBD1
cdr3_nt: TGCAGTGCCCCTCCGGTGGGGACAGGTTCCTACGAGCAGTACTTC
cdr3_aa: CSAPPVGTGSYEQYF

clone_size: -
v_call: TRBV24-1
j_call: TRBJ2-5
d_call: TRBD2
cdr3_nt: TGTGCCACCAGTGATCCCTGGACTAGCGGGGGGCAAGAGACCCAGTACTTC
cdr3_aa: CATSDPWTSGGQETQYF

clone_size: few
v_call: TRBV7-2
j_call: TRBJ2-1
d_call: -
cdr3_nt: TGTGCCAGCAGCCCCCCCACCTACAATGAGCAGTTCTTC
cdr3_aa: CASSPPTYNEQFF

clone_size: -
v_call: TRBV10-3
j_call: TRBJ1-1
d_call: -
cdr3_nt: TGTGCCATCAGTGAGTCGCTTGGATCCGGCACTGAAGCTTTCTTT
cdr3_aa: CAISESLGSGTEAFF

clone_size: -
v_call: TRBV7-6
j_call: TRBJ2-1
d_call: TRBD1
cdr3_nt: TGTGCCAGCAGCGAACCGGGACAGGGGCTGTACAATGAGCAGTTCTTC
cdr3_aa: CASSEPGQGLYNEQFF

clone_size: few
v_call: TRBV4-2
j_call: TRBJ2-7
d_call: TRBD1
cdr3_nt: TGTGCCAGCAGCCAAGGACAGGGAAACACCTACGAGCAGTACTTC
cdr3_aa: CASSQGQGNTYEQYF

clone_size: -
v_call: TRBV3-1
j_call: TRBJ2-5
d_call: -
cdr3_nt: TGTGCCAGCAGCCAAGATCTCGTCCGACGAGGGATACGAGAGACCCAGTACTTC
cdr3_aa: CASSQDLVRRGIRETQYF

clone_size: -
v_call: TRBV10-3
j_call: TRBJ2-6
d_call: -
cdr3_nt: TGTGCCATCAGTACGGGGGCTGACTCTGGGGCCAACGTCCTGACTTTC
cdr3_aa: CAISTGADSGANVLTF

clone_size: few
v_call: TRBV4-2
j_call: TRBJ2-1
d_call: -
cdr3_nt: TGTGCCAGCAGCCCCGATTTGGGAAGGAGTAATGAGCAGTTCTTC
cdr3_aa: CASSPDLGRSNEQFF

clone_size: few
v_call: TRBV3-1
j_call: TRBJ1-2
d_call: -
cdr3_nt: TGTGCCAGCAGTAGAGGGGAGTATGGCTACACCTTC
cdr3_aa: CASSRGEYGYTF

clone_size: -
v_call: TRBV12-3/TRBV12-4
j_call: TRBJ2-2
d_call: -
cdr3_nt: TGTGCCAGCAGTTTGTCAGGGAGTCCCGGGGAGCTGTTTTTT
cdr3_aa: CASSLSGSPGELFF